Each of the 24 T cell receptor beta chains below was sequenced from the same sample in a study of blood T cell repertoires in COVID-19. Clones were read by immunoSEQ multiplex PCR, and TCRdb kept only the in-frame ones, dropping some. Of 210,000 or so clones listed, around 80% are singletons. The specimen was PBMCs or T cells enriched from blood (not recorded which). All receptors derive from a middle-aged woman with acute COVID-19.

The rearrangement uses TRBV29-1 and TRBJ2-5; a possible D gene is TRBD1 (6 bases). The CDR3 runs to 16 residues. Trimming cost V 4 bases and J 5 bases, with 23 bases left between them. Looked up from germline, CDR1 is SQVTM and CDR2 is ANQGSEA. The CDR3 reads CSVVLGGRWIGETQYF. The CDR3 DNA reads as TGCAGCGTTGTGTTAGGGGGACGGTGGATAGGGGAGACCCAGTACTTC.

This rearrangement joins TRBV27 to TRBJ2-7, with 8 bases aligning to TRBD2. The CDR3 is made up of 17 amino acids. V lost 2 bases and J lost 1; bases outside the gene matches: 10. Germline CDR1 is MNHEY and CDR2 is SMNVEV (reference sequence). CDR3 DNA sequence: TGTGCCAGCAGTTTACGTTCGGCGACTAGCGTATCCTACGAGCAGTACTTC. Encoded protein: CASSLRSATSVSYEQYF.

The chain uses TRBV28 and TRBJ2-7, with 8 bases identical to TRBD1. Germline V CDR1 and CDR2: MDHEN, SYDVKM. The CDR3 extends over 14 amino acids. V trimming: 6 bases; J trimming: 4 bases; junction bases outside the gene matches: 8. In nucleotides, the CDR3 is TGTGCCAGCAGCCGCCCCCAGGGGGCTTACGAGCAGTACTTC. This sequence encodes CASSRPQGAYEQYF. Looking up the rest from reference TRBV28 and TRBJ2-7 gives the full variable domain: DVKVTQSSRYLVKRTGEKVFLECVQDMDHENMFWYRQDPGLGLRLIYFSYDVKMKEKGDIPEGYSVSREKKERFSLILESASTNQTSMYLCASSRPQGAYEQYFGPGTRLTVT.

The genes are TRBV5-4 and TRBJ2-7; 12 bases are shared with TRBD1. J was trimmed by 6 bases and V by 4 bases; bases with no gene match: 11. The CDR3 spans 16 residues. CDR1 and CDR2 from the germline V gene are SGHNT and YYREEE (reference sequence). The CDR3, as DNA: TGTGCCAGCAGCCAACGGGACAGGGGGCTTAGGGGCGAGCAGTACTTC. Encoded protein: CASSQRDRGLRGEQYF.

The V and J genes are TRBV30 and TRBJ1-6; 9 bases align to TRBD1. The CDR3 has 12 residues. Per the germline V gene, CDR1 is GTSNPN and CDR2 is SVGIG (reference sequence). The V segment lost 5 bases and the J segment 9 bases; nucleotides outside the gene matches: 2. The CDR3 nucleotides are TGTGCCTGGGGACAGGGGATTTCACCCCTCCACTTT. This gives the protein CAWGQGISPLHF. The complete variable domain, with remaining parts taken from reference TRBV30 and TRBJ1-6, reads SQTIHQWPATLVQPVGSPLSLECTVEGTSNPNLYWYRQAAGRGLQLLFYSVGIGQISSEVPQNLSASRPQDRQFILSSKKLLLSDSGFYLCAWGQGISPLHFGNGTRLTVT.

This clone appeared once. This rearrangement joins TRBV28 to TRBJ1-5, with D hard to call. Germline CDR1 reads MDHEN; CDR2 reads SYDVKM. V lost 3 bases, J lost 1 base, and 10 bases lay in between. This CDR3 is 15 amino acids long. CDR3: CASSFLYFSNQPQHF. The CDR3 bases are TGTGCCAGCAGTTTCCTATATTTCAGCAATCAGCCCCAGCATTTT. Using reference TRBV28 and TRBJ1-5 for the parts outside the CDR3, the full variable domain is DVKVTQSSRYLVKRTGEKVFLECVQDMDHENMFWYRQDPGLGLRLIYFSYDVKMKEKGDIPEGYSVSREKKERFSLILESASTNQTSMYLCASSFLYFSNQPQHFGDGTRLSIL.

This clone appeared once. The chain joins TRBV5-1 to TRBJ1-6; the D is unclear. CDR1 is SGHRS and CDR2 is YFSETQ in the germline V gene. V lost 0 bases, J lost 7 bases, and 5 bases lay in between. The CDR3 loop spans 13 amino acids. The DNA for the CDR3 is TGCGCCAGCAGCTTGGAGAGGAATTCACCCCTCCACTTT. It is translated as CASSLERNSPLHF.

This chain joins TRBV9 and TRBJ2-3; D not resolved. Trimming took 3 bases from V and 2 from J, leaving 13 bases between them. The CDR3 covers 15 residues. Germline assignment: CDR1 SGDLS and CDR2 YYNGEE. The DNA for the CDR3 is TGTGCCAGCAGCGCCCCTAATGCCGCCACAGATACGCAGTATTTT. Its translation: CASSAPNAATDTQYF. The full variable domain, its missing parts supplied by reference TRBV9 and TRBJ2-3, is DSGVTQTPKHLITATGQRVTLRCSPRSGDLSVYWYQQSLDQGLQFLIQYYNGEERAKGNILERFSAQQFPDLHSELNLSSLELGDSALYFCASSAPNAATDTQYFGPGTRLTVL.

The chain uses TRBV5-8 and TRBJ1-3; 8 nucleotides agree with TRBD1. The CDR3 totals 15 residues. Trimming cost V 4 bases and J 4 bases; bases outside gene matches: 7. The germline gives CDR1 SGHTS, CDR2 YDEGEE. The CDR3 bases are TGTGCCAGCAGCAAACGGACAGGGCACGGAAACACCATATATTTT. This encodes CASSKRTGHGNTIYF.

CDR3 sequence: CASSLGLDRGSSFF. CDR3 DNA sequence: TGTGCCAGCAGTCTTGGGTTGGACAGGGGCTCGTCTTTCTTT. V gene TRBV5-4 combines with J gene TRBJ1-1; TRBD1 agrees at 9 bases. Germline V lookup: CDR1 SGHNT, CDR2 YYREEE (reference sequence). V gave up 5 bases and J gave up 12 bases; unmatched junction bases: 14. This CDR3 spans 14 amino acids.

The V call is TRBV2, the J call TRBJ1-2; a possible D gene is TRBD1 (6 bases). The ends were cut back, 6 bases at V and 6 bases at J, with 20 bases in the middle. Germline V gives CDR1 SNHLY, CDR2 FYNNEI. The CDR3 length is 15 residues. The CDR3 is CASSPWGQLNDGYTF. The CDR3 DNA reads as TGTGCCAGCAGCCCTTGGGGACAACTCAACGATGGCTACACCTTC.

The chain links TRBV2 to TRBJ2-6, with D unclear. V gave up 4 bases and J gave up 0 bases, with 7 bases separating them. This CDR3 is built from 15 residues. CDR1 SNHLY and CDR2 FYNNEI come from the germline V gene. CDR3 loop: CASSVQLSGANVLTF. CDR3 nucleotides: TGTGCCAGCAGTGTACAGCTCTCTGGGGCCAACGTCCTGACTTTC.

In its sample, this clone was seen once. The chain uses TRBV19 and TRBJ1-1; D is ambiguous. Deletions cut 3 bases from V and 0 bases from J, with 14 bases between. There are 16 residues in the CDR3. Germline CDR1 LNHDA, CDR2 SQIVND (reference sequence). The CDR3 DNA is TGTGCCAGTAGTATGTGGGCCGGTAACATGAACACTGAAGCTTTCTTT. Protein product: CASSMWAGNMNTEAFF.

The V call is TRBV9, the J call TRBJ2-3; 13 bases fit TRBD2. Looked up from germline, CDR1 is SGDLS and CDR2 is YYNGEE. Trimming took 4 bases from V and 4 from J; bases not matched to a gene: 3. This CDR3 contains 15 residues. In nucleotides, the CDR3 is TGTGCCAGCAGCTTCGGACTAGCGGGAGCAGATACGCAGTATTTT. This sequence encodes CASSFGLAGADTQYF.

This clone was recorded a few times. This sequence joins TRBV5-4 and TRBJ1-3, with no clear D. The germline V gene has CDR1 SGHNT and CDR2 YYREEE (reference sequence). Trimming shortened V by 4 bases and J by 2 bases, and 16 bases separated the two germline ends. There are 16 residues in the CDR3. CDR3 sequence (DNA): TGTGCCAGCAGCCCAGATTTTGGCGGGACTGGAAACACCATATATTTT. Its protein is CASSPDFGGTGNTIYF.

J is TRBJ2-2 and V is TRBV6-5, with unresolved D. The germline V gene encodes CDR1 MNHEY and CDR2 SVGAGI. Trimming left V 5 bases short and J 4 bases short, with 14 bases between. The CDR3 is 15 amino acids. The DNA for the CDR3 is TGTGCCAGCAGTATTCGAGGTTCTAGCACCGGGGAGCTGTTTTTT. Residues: CASSIRGSSTGELFF.

As regards this clone: At one of its ends the junction is not consistent with the germline gene, which may arise from a read error. This chain links TRBV20-1 with TRBJ1-2; D perhaps matches TRBD1 (6 bases). CDR1 and CDR2 from the germline V gene are DFQATT and SNEGSKA (reference sequence). The CDR3 contains 11 residues. Here the CDR3 reads CSARGGPPGYF. The CDR3 coding sequence is TGCAGTGCTAGAGGGGGGCCGCCGGGCTACTTC.

In the case of this clone: The sample holds other DNA sequences that translate to the same CDR3. The chain couples TRBV30 to TRBJ1-1, with a weak D call TRBD1 (5 bases). CDR1 is GTSNPN and CDR2 is SVGIG in the germline V gene (reference sequence). V gave up 2 bases and J gave up 0 bases, with 7 bases separating them. The CDR3 extends over 13 amino acids. The CDR3 coding sequence is TGTGCCTGGAGTACAGGCGTGAACACTGAAGCTTTCTTT. Its translation is CAWSTGVNTEAFF.

The chain combines TRBV28 with TRBJ2-3; D gene ambiguous. V was clipped by 5 bases and J by 3 bases, with 12 bases between them. CDR1 is MDHEN and CDR2 is SYDVKM in the germline V gene. The CDR3 is 14 residues long. CDR3 amino acids: CASSRSFGTDTQYF. DNA of the CDR3: TGTGCCAGCAGTAGGAGTTTCGGTACAGATACGCAGTATTTT.

This clone was seen just once. This sequence joins TRBV20-1 and TRBJ2-5; 11 positions agree with TRBD2. V lost 3 bases to trimming and J lost 2 bases; unmatched junction nucleotides: 14. The CDR3 is made up of 18 amino acids. Germline CDR1 is DFQATT and CDR2 is SNEGSKA (reference sequence). This chain's CDR3 is CSASLPALAGGQQETQYF. DNA of the CDR3: TGCAGTGCTAGTCTCCCCGCGCTAGCGGGGGGACAACAAGAGACCCAGTACTTC.

This clone was seen a few times. V is TRBV4-1 and J is TRBJ1-1; no clear D. This CDR3 contains 11 residues. Per germline, CDR1 MGHRA and CDR2 YSYEKL. The V end was cut by 8 bases, the J end by 5 bases, with 9 bases between. The CDR3 region has the DNA TGCGCCAGCGCCCGGGGTACTGAAGCTTTCTTT. Translating gives CASARGTEAFF.

This rearrangement joins TRBV6-1 to TRBJ2-3; maybe TRBD2 (5 bases). The CDR3 loop spans 14 amino acids. Looked up from germline, CDR1 is MNHNS and CDR2 is SASEGT. V lost 4 bases to trimming and J lost 1 base, with 9 bases between them. The CDR3 spells CASSVAFGTDTQYF. The CDR3 nucleotides read TGTGCCAGCAGTGTAGCGTTCGGCACAGATACGCAGTATTTT.

This clone was recorded only once. The chain has TRBV6-5 and TRBJ1-2; maybe TRBD1 (6 bases). The CDR3 is made up of 14 amino acids. Trimming cost V 4 bases and J 8 bases, with 17 bases left between them. CDR1 and CDR2 (germline): MNHEY, SVGAGI. CDR3: CASSSSTRGAGYTF. CDR3 nucleotide sequence: TGTGCCAGCAGTTCATCAACCAGGGGTGCGGGCTACACCTTC.

The chain has TRBV9 and TRBJ1-1, with no clear D. CDR3 length: 14 residues. V shed 3 bases and J shed 2 bases, with 11 bases lying between them. The V gene's germline CDR1 is SGDLS and CDR2 YYNGEE. Written as DNA, the CDR3 is TGTGCCAGCAGCGGGGCAGGTTTTAACACTGAAGCTTTCTTT. Its protein is CASSGAGFNTEAFF.